A single sample gave rise to the 29 T cell receptor beta chains below, sequenced in a study of Ad26.COV2.S vaccination and SARS-CoV-2 variants. Repertoires were generated with immunoSEQ multiplex PCR, while TCRdb's copy carries only in-frame clones and drops some. The data show 300,000 to 400,000 clones, roughly 85% seen once. Treatment denoted: some 20 received Ad26.COV2.S at low or high dose, single or two shots; several received placebo; per-sample allocation not given. Day 63 after the first vaccine or placebo injection was the time point for sampling. This material consisted of peripheral blood, taken in a trial of Ad26.COV2.S vaccine versus placebo. The receptor set was obtained from a person between 18 and 59 years old who received the Ad26.COV2.S COVID-19 vaccine or a placebo.

This chain links TRBV5-1 with TRBJ2-3; 9 bases are shared with TRBD2. The V segment lost 3 bases and the J segment 6 bases; nucleotides outside the gene matches: 11. CDR1 and CDR2 from the germline V gene are SGHRS and YFSETQ. This CDR3 is built from 16 residues. The CDR3 DNA sequence: TGCGCCAGCAGCTCGGTAGCGGGAGTTGGAGGGGATACGCAGTATTTT. Translated: CASSSVAGVGGDTQYF.

V is TRBV7-2 and J is TRBJ1-4; D is uncertain. Per germline, CDR1 SGHTA and CDR2 FQGNSA. The V end was cut by 2 bases, the J end by 8 bases, with 15 bases between. This CDR3 region has 15 residues. As DNA, the CDR3 is TGTGCCAGCAGCTTATGGGGAGGGTCGGTCGAAAAACTGTTTTTT. Translating it yields CASSLWGGSVEKLFF.

The chain links TRBV19 to TRBJ1-3, with no clear D. V was clipped by 3 bases and J by 0 bases, with 9 bases between them. Germline V gene lookup returns CDR1 LNHDA and CDR2 SQIVND (reference sequence). This CDR3 spans 15 amino acids. The CDR3 region is CASSIGQLSGNTIYF. The CDR3 region has the DNA TGTGCCAGTAGTATCGGGCAGCTCTCTGGAAACACCATATATTTT.

The V call is TRBV5-1, the J call TRBJ2-3; 8 nucleotides agree with TRBD2. Germline CDR1 and CDR2: SGHRS and YFSETQ. The CDR3 length is 14 residues. Trimming removed 3 bases from V and 4 bases from J; junction bases left unmatched: 4. CDR3 coding DNA: TGCGCCAGCAGCTACGGGACTAGTTCAGATACGCAGTATTTT. Amino acid sequence: CASSYGTSSDTQYF.

The chain has TRBV18 and TRBJ2-3; D is possibly TRBD1 (5 bases). CDR1 is KGHSH, CDR2 LQKENI, per germline. The CDR3 is 14 residues long. The V and J ends lost 0 bases and 5 bases respectively, with 9 bases between them. The CDR3 sequence is CASSPPQGRDTQYF. The DNA for the CDR3 is TGTGCCAGCTCACCACCGCAGGGTAGAGATACGCAGTATTTT.

Worth noting for this clone: The same CDR3 can be traced to other DNA sequences in this sample. The chain employs TRBV28 and TRBJ2-3; tentatively, D is TRBD2 (5 bases). Between the trimmed V and J ends, which lost 4 bases and 5 bases, there was a span of 13 bases. CDR1 and CDR2 from the germline V gene are MDHEN and SYDVKM. CDR3 length equals 14 residues. This CDR3 is CASSSRVEGDTQYF. In DNA, the CDR3 is TGTGCCAGCAGTTCTAGGGTAGAGGGAGATACGCAGTATTTT.

The chain recombines TRBV7-2 with TRBJ2-2, with TRBD1 matching 7 bases. The CDR3 runs 15 residues. Per the germline V gene, CDR1 is SGHTA and CDR2 is FQGNSA. Germline trimming cut 5 bases from V and 5 bases from J; bases unmatched to any gene: 8. CDR3 protein: CASSHDRDGTGELFF. CDR3 nucleotide sequence: TGTGCCAGCAGCCATGACAGGGATGGGACCGGGGAGCTGTTTTTT.

This clone was recorded a few times. The rearrangement links TRBV6-6 to TRBJ2-7; 7 nucleotides line up with TRBD1. This CDR3 has 15 amino acids. V shed 4 bases, J shed 3 bases, and the junction held 9 bases outside the gene matches. CDR1 is MNHNY, CDR2 SVGAGI, per germline (reference sequence). This chain's CDR3 is CASSSIEGQFYEQYF. DNA for the CDR3: TGTGCCAGCAGTTCCATCGAGGGACAGTTCTACGAGCAGTACTTC.

The gene calls are TRBV6-5 and TRBJ1-5, with D possibly matching TRBD1 (6 bases). V was cut by 2 bases and J by 11 bases, with 7 bases left in between. The germline V gene encodes CDR1 MNHEY and CDR2 SVGAGI. CDR3 size: 11 residues. The CDR3 DNA reads as TGTGCCAGCAGTTACGCAGGGGCCCAGCATTTT. Its translation is CASSYAGAQHF.

This clone was seen once. V and J are TRBV5-1 and TRBJ2-7, with D unclear. V lost 4 bases to trimming and J lost 4 bases, with 18 bases between them. The CDR3 length is 15 residues. CDR1 SGHRS and CDR2 YFSETQ come from the germline V gene. Here the CDR3 DNA reads TGCGCCAGCAGCCCAACGACTCTTTCCCCATACGAGCAGTACTTC. Protein sequence: CASSPTTLSPYEQYF.

On this clone: This same CDR3 is encoded by further DNA sequences in the sample. The chain recombines TRBV6-5 with TRBJ2-3, with D unclear. Trimming removed 6 bases at V and 2 bases at J, with 3 bases between. Germline lookup yields CDR1 MNHEY and CDR2 SVGAGI. This CDR3 has 11 residues. CDR3 DNA sequence: TGTGCCAGCAGGTACACAGATACGCAGTATTTT. The encoded protein is CASRYTDTQYF.

The chain recombines TRBV19 with TRBJ2-7; 12 bases are shared with TRBD1. CDR3 length: 14 residues. V was pared by 8 bases and J by 6 bases, with 8 bases of the junction left unmatched. CDR1 LNHDA and CDR2 SQIVND come from the germline V gene (reference sequence). CDR3: CASGPGQGALEQYF. The CDR3 DNA is TGTGCCAGTGGCCCGGGACAGGGGGCGCTCGAGCAGTACTTC.

The V and J genes are TRBV7-9 and TRBJ2-1; D uncertain. CDR1 SEHNR and CDR2 FQNEAQ come from the germline V gene (reference sequence). V lost 2 bases, J lost 6 bases, and 11 bases lay in between. CDR3 size: 14 residues. In nucleotides, the CDR3 is TGTGCCAGCAGCTTACCCGGACCGGGCAATGAGCAGTTCTTC. Encoded protein: CASSLPGPGNEQFF.

The chain links TRBV4-3 to TRBJ2-3, with no clear D. Per germline, CDR1 LGHNA and CDR2 YSLEER. V was shortened by 0 bases and J by 0 bases, with 7 bases between the two germline ends. This CDR3 has 15 amino acids. CDR3 nucleotide sequence: TGCGCCAGCAGCCAAGAGGGCGCTAGCACAGATACGCAGTATTTT. This sequence encodes CASSQEGASTDTQYF.

The chain has TRBV12-5 and TRBJ2-1; D remains ambiguous. In germline, CDR1 is LGHNT, CDR2 FRNRAP. There are 14 residues in the CDR3. The ends were cut back, 2 bases at V and 0 bases at J, with 5 bases in the middle. For the CDR3, the DNA is TGTGCTAGTGGTTTGTGGGGCTCCTACAATGAGCAGTTCTTC. Protein product: CASGLWGSYNEQFF.

The rearrangement uses TRBV5-1 and TRBJ1-4; D remains unclear. Per germline, CDR1 SGHRS and CDR2 YFSETQ. The CDR3 runs 15 residues. V lost 4 bases, J lost 4 bases, and 14 bases lay in between. The DNA of the CDR3 is TGCGCCAGCAGCCCGGGAGCAACCCATAATGAAAAACTGTTTTTT. This gives the protein CASSPGATHNEKLFF.

This chain links TRBV7-9 with TRBJ2-2; no definite D call. Per the germline V gene, CDR1 is SEHNR and CDR2 is FQNEAQ (reference sequence). The CDR3 is 15 residues long. Trimming took off 5 bases at V and 4 bases at J, with 14 bases between the two ends. CDR3 sequence reads: CASSPPGGLTGELFF. In nucleotides, the CDR3 is TGTGCCAGCAGCCCTCCCGGCGGCCTCACCGGGGAGCTGTTTTTT.

The CDR3 region is CASSPRGQGMNTEAFF. CDR3 sequence (DNA): TGTGCCAGCAGCCCCAGGGGGCAGGGGATGAACACTGAAGCTTTCTTT. The chain recombines TRBV9 with TRBJ1-1, with 8 nucleotides matching TRBD1. The CDR3 length is 16 residues. Losses at the gene ends were 4 bases for V and 0 bases for J; bases not matched to a gene: 8. Germline assignment: CDR1 SGDLS and CDR2 YYNGEE.

The gene calls are TRBV4-3 and TRBJ2-7, with a possible D match to TRBD2 (5 bases). V was cut by 0 bases and J by 1 base, with 13 bases left in between. Germline CDR1 is LGHNA and CDR2 is YSLEER. The CDR3 runs to 16 residues. CDR3 nucleotides: TGCGCCAGCAGCCAAGATACTTCGGGGATATCCTACGAGCAGTACTTC. Translating gives CASSQDTSGISYEQYF.

V usage is TRBV4-3 and J usage is TRBJ2-7, with 13 nucleotides matching TRBD2. J lost 3 bases, V lost 4 bases, and 3 bases had no gene match. Germline values: CDR1 LGHNA, CDR2 YSLEER. This CDR3 region has 15 residues. This CDR3 reads CASSPGTSGNYEQYF. The CDR3 nucleotides are TGCGCCAGCAGCCCCGGGACTAGCGGGAACTACGAGCAGTACTTC.

The chain has TRBV5-6 and TRBJ2-7; 9 nucleotides line up with TRBD1. Germline CDR1 SGHDT, CDR2 YYEEEE. V shed 4 bases and J 3 bases; nucleotides not matched to a gene: 11. The CDR3 loop spans 16 amino acids. CDR3 loop: CASSPWGQGRDYEQYF. The CDR3 DNA sequence: TGTGCCAGCAGCCCGTGGGGACAGGGAAGAGACTACGAGCAGTACTTC. Looking up the rest from reference TRBV5-6 and TRBJ2-7 gives the full variable domain: DAGVTQSPTHLIKTRGQQVTLRCSPKSGHDTVSWYQQALGQGPQFIFQYYEEEERQRGNFPDRFSGHQFPNYSSELNVNALLLGDSALYLCASSPWGQGRDYEQYFGPGTRLTVT.

The chain joins TRBV19 to TRBJ1-4, with D possibly TRBD1 on 5 matching bases. This CDR3 contains 16 residues. The V end was cut by 7 bases, the J end by 8 bases, with 23 bases between. Per the germline V gene, CDR1 is LNHDA and CDR2 is SQIVND (reference sequence). The CDR3 DNA reads as TGTGCCAGTATTCGGCGGGGGTATGACTTTGGGGAAAAACTGTTTTTT. Translating it yields CASIRRGYDFGEKLFF.

This sequence joins TRBV27 and TRBJ2-5, with 9 bases matching TRBD2. CDR1 MNHEY and CDR2 SMNVEV come from the germline V gene (reference sequence). The CDR3 runs to 11 residues. Trimming took 7 bases from V and 13 from J; bases not matched to a gene: 7. CDR3 protein: CASTSGVRWYF. The CDR3 DNA follows: TGTGCCAGCACTAGCGGGGTTCGTTGGTACTTC.

This clone came up a few times. J is TRBJ1-1 and V is TRBV6-5, with D possibly TRBD1 on 6 matching bases. The CDR3 has 15 amino acids. Germline V lookup: CDR1 MNHEY, CDR2 SVGAGI. V lost 1 base to trimming and J lost 8 bases, with 17 bases between them. In nucleotides, the CDR3 is TGTGCCAGCAGTTACTGGGGGGGCGCGGGGAAAGAAGCTTTCTTT. It encodes CASSYWGGAGKEAFF.

A single count supports this clone. This sequence joins TRBV7-9 and TRBJ1-1; D unresolved. Germline V gene lookup returns CDR1 SEHNR and CDR2 FQNEAQ (reference sequence). The CDR3 has 14 amino acids. Trimming shortened V by 0 bases and J by 3 bases, and 8 bases separated the two germline ends. DNA of the CDR3: TGTGCCAGCAGCTTAGCGTGGGGAGACACTGAAGCTTTCTTT. This gives the protein CASSLAWGDTEAFF.

V usage is TRBV3-1 (or the pseudogene TRBV3-2) and J usage is TRBJ1-5; D is unclear. Between the trimmed V and J ends, which lost 0 bases and 3 bases, there was a span of 3 bases. Germline V lookup: CDR1 LGHDT, CDR2 YNNKEL (reference sequence). There are 13 residues in the CDR3. CDR3 sequence: CASSQDLNQPQHF. CDR3 nucleotide sequence: TGTGCCAGCAGCCAAGACCTCAATCAGCCCCAGCATTTT.

CDR3 protein: CASSSASLPLGQYF. The CDR3 bases are TGTGCCAGCAGCTCAGCGAGCTTACCCCTGGGGCAGTACTTC. This chain uses TRBV7-2 with TRBJ2-7; D uncertain. The V gene's germline CDR1 is SGHTA and CDR2 FQGNSA. The CDR3 is 14 amino acids. Between the trimmed V and J ends, which lost 4 bases and 9 bases, there was a span of 19 bases.

The chain joins TRBV4-3 to TRBJ2-1, with 7 positions matching TRBD2. Germline V gene data show CDR1 as LGHNA and CDR2 as YSLEER. V lost 1 base and J lost 6; bases outside the gene matches: 15. This CDR3 is built from 18 residues. The CDR3 loop reads CASSQGADGTIFGNEQFF. CDR3 sequence (DNA): TGCGCCAGCAGCCAAGGTGCTGACGGGACTATCTTCGGCAATGAGCAGTTCTTC.

V is TRBV4-1 and J is TRBJ2-7, with a weak D call TRBD2 (5 bases). CDR1 and CDR2 (germline): MGHRA, YSYEKL. The CDR3 loop spans 16 amino acids. Trimming removed 0 bases from V and 4 bases from J, with 16 bases in between. CDR3 protein: CASSQDEGSLSYEQYF. For the CDR3, the DNA is TGCGCCAGCAGCCAAGACGAGGGAAGCCTTTCATACGAGCAGTACTTC.